This is a list of T cell receptor beta chains from one sample in a study of response to subunit inactivated influenza vaccine. From the RT-PCR reads, TCRdb called clonotypes with MiXCR, one entry per CDR3 protein. The sample holds fewer than 350,000 distinct CDR3 sequences, less than 25% seen once. The source was PBMCs from blood, collected 21 months after vaccination. The receptors originated from a man aged 50 to 69 who received an inactivated influenza vaccine. The CDR3 runs from the conserved cysteine through the conserved F or W.

cdr3_length,v_call,j_call,cdr3_aa
15,TRBV6-5,TRBJ2-3,CASKLRVQGTDTQYF
15,TRBV29-1,TRBJ1-2,CSVYDRGSSNYGYTF
14,TRBV4-2,TRBJ2-5,CASSQAGAEETQYF
13,TRBV20-1,TRBJ2-5,CSAQRGPAETQYF
15,TRBV4-1,TRBJ1-3,CASSQGQLSGNTIYF
11,TRBV5-1,TRBJ1-2,CASRDAYGYTF
13,TRBV20-1,TRBJ1-4,CSARGPQLGKLFF
16,TRBV15,TRBJ1-2,CATSGTLTGGNYGYTF
16,TRBV7-2,TRBJ2-3,CASSWGLAGSTDTQYF
14,TRBV20-1,TRBJ2-7,CSANEQGTTYEQYF
13,TRBV2,TRBJ1-3,CASSGQGQDTIYF
14,TRBV9,TRBJ1-5,CASSVERSGQPQHF
16,TRBV7-8,TRBJ2-5,CASRPMGWLARETQYF
16,TRBV18,TRBJ1-1,CASSRSYGQGGTEAFF
17,TRBV6-5,TRBJ2-5,CASSYALGGLGRETQYF
15,TRBV5-1,TRBJ2-7,CASSRTGKSSYEQYF
15,TRBV4-3,TRBJ2-5,CASSQDYGPWETQYF
15,TRBV14,TRBJ2-7,CASSQGSLAGTEQYF
15,TRBV5-4,TRBJ1-1,CASSPPTGGDTEAFF
21,TRBV12-2,TRBJ2-6,CASRSTYTNGQGSSGANVLTF
19,TRBV5-5,TRBJ1-6,CASSTPTRGGISYNSPLHF
14,TRBV7-2,TRBJ2-5,CASSLGRAGETQYF
15,TRBV20-1,TRBJ2-6,CSASGGSSGANVLTF
15,TRBV5-1,TRBJ2-5,CASNPQPGARETQYF
17,TRBV28,TRBJ1-2,CASSSLGTGDLVGGYTF